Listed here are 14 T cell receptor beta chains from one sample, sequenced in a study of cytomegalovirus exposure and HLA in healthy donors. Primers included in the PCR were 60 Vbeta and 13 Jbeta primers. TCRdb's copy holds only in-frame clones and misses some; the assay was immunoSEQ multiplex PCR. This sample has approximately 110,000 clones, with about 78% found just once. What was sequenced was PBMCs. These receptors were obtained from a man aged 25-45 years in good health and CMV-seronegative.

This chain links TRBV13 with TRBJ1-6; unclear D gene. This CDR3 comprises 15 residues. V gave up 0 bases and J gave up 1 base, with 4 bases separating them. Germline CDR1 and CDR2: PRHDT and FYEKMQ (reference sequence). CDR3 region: CASSLGPSYNSPLHF. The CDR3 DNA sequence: TGTGCCAGCAGCTTAGGCCCGTCCTATAATTCACCCCTCCACTTT.

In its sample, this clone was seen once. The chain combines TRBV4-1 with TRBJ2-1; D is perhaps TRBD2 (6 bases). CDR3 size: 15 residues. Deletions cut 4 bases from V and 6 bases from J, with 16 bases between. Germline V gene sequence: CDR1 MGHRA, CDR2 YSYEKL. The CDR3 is CASSPSSEGFNEQFF. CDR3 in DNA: TGCGCCAGCAGCCCTAGTTCGGAGGGTTTCAATGAGCAGTTCTTC.

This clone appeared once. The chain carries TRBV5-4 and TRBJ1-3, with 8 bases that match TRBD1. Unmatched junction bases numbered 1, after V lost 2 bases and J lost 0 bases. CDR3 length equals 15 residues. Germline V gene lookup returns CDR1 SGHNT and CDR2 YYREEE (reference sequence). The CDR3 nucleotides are TGTGCCAGCAGCTTTGACAGGGGCTCTGGAAACACCATATATTTT. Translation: CASSFDRGSGNTIYF.

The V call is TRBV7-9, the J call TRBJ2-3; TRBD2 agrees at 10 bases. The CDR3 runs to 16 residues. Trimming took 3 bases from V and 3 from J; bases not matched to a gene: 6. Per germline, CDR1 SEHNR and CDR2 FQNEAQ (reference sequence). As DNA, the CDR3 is TGTGCCAGCAGCTTCGAGCGGGGGGGGTCGACAGATACGCAGTATTTT. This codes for CASSFERGGSTDTQYF.

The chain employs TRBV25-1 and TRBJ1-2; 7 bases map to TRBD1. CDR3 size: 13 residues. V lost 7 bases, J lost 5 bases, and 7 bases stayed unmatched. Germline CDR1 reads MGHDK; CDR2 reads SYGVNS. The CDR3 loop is CASTQGGQYGYTF. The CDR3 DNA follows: TGTGCCAGCACCCAGGGGGGACAGTATGGCTACACCTTC.

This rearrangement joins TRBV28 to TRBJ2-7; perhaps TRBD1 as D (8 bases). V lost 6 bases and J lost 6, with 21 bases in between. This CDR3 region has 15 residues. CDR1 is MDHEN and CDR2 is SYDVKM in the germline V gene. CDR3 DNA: TGTGCCAGCAGCAATCTGGAGGACAGGGAGGGCGAGCAGTACTTC. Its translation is CASSNLEDREGEQYF.

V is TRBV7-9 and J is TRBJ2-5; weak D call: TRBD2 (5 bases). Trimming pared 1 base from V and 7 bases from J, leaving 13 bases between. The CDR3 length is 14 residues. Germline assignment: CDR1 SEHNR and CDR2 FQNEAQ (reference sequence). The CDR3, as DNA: TGTGCCAGCAGCTTAGAAGCGGCCCAAAGGACCCAGTACTTC. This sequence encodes CASSLEAAQRTQYF.

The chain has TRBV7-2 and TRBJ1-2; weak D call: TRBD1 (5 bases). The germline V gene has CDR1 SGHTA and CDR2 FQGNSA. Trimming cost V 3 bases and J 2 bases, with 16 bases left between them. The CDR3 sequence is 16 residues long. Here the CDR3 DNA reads TGTGCCAGCAGCTTGCGACAGATGGCTTCAAACTATGGCTACACCTTC. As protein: CASSLRQMASNYGYTF.

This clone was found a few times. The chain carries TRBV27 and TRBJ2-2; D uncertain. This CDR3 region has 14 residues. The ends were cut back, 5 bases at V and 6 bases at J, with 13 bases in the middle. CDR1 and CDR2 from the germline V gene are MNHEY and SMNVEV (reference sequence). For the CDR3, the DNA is TGTGCCAGCAGTCGGCTAGACCTTGCCGGGGAGCTGTTTTTT. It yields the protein CASSRLDLAGELFF.

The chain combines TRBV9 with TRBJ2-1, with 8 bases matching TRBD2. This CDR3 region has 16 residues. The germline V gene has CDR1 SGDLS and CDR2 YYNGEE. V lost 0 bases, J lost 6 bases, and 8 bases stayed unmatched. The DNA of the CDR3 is TGTGCCAGCAGCGTAGCTGGGGGACTAGTACTCAATGAGCAGTTCTTC. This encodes CASSVAGGLVLNEQFF.

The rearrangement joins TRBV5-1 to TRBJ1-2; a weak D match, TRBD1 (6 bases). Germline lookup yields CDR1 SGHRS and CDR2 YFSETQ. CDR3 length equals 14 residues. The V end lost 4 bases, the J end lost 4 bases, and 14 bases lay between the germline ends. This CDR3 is CASSPGGKGYGYTF. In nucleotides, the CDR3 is TGCGCCAGCAGCCCTGGGGGCAAGGGCTATGGCTACACCTTC.

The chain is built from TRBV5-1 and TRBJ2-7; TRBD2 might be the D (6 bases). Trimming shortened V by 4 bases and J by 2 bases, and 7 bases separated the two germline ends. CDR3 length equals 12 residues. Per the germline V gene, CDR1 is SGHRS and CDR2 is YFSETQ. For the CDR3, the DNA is TGCGCCAGCAGCCCGGGAGCCTACGAGCAGTACTTC. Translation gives CASSPGAYEQYF.

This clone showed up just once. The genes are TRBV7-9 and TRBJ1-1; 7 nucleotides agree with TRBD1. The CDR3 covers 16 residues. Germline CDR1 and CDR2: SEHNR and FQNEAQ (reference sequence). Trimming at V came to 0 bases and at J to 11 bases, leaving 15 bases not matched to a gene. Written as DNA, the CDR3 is TGTGCCAGCAGCTTAGCGCGACAGGGATTCTTCATGAATGCTTTCTTT. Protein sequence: CASSLARQGFFMNAFF. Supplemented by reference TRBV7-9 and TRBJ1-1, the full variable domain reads DTGVSQNPRHKITKRGQNVTFRCDPISEHNRLYWYRQTLGQGPEFLTYFQNEAQLEKSRLLSDRFSAERPKGSFSTLEIQRTEQGDSAMYLCASSLARQGFFMNAFFGQGTRLTVV.

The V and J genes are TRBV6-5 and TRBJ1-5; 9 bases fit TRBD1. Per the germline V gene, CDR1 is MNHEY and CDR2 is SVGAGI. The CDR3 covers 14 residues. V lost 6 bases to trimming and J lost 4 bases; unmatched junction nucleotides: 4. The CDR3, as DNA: TGTGCCAGCAGACCCGGGACAGGGAATCAGCCCCAGCATTTT. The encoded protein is CASRPGTGNQPQHF.